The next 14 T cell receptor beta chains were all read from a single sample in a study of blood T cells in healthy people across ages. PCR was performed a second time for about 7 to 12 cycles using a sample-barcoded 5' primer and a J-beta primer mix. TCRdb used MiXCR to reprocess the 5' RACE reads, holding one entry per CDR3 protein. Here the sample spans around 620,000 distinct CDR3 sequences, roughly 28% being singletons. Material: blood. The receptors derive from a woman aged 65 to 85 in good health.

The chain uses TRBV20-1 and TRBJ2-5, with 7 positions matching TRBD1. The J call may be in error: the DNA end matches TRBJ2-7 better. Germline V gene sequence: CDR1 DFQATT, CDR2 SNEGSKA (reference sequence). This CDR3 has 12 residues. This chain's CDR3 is CSARSRGSEQYF. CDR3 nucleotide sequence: TGCAGTGCTAGATCCAGGGGGAGCGAGCAGTACTTC.

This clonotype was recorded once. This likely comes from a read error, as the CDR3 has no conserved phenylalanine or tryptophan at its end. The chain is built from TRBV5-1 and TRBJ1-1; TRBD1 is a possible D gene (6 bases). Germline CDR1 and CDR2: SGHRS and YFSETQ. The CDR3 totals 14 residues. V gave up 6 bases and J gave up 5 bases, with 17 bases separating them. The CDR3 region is CASTPNSQGTEAFL. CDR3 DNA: TGCGCCAGCACCCCGAACTCACAGGGAACTGAAGCTTTCCTT.

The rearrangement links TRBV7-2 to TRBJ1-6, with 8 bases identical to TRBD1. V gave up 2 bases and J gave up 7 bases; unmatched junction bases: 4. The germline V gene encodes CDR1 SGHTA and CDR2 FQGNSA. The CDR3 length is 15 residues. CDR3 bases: TGTGCCAGCAGCTTATGGGACAGGAGGAATTCACCCCTCCACTTT. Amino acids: CASSLWDRRNSPLHF.

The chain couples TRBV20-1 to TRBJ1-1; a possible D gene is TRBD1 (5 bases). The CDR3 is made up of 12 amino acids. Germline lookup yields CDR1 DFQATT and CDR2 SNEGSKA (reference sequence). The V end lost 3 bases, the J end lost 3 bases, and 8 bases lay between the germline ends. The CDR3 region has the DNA TGCAGTGCTAGCGCGGGGCACACTGAAGCTTTCTTT. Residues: CSASAGHTEAFF.

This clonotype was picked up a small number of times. Here the CDR3 DNA reads TGCAGCGCCGTGGGAGGGGGCTCAAACTATGGCTACACCTTC. Its protein product is CSAVGGGSNYGYTF. The chain has TRBV29-1 and TRBJ1-2, with 7 bases identical to TRBD1. The V segment lost 7 bases and the J segment 2 bases; nucleotides outside the gene matches: 10. CDR3 length equals 14 residues. Germline V gene sequence: CDR1 SQVTM, CDR2 ANQGSEA.

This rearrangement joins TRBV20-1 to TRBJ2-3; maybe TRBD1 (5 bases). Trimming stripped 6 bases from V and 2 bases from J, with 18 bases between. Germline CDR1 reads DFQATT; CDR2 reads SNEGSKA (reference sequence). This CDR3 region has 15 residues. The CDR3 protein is CSAQDNQVLTDTQYF. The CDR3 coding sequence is TGCAGTGCCCAGGACAACCAGGTCCTCACAGATACGCAGTATTTT.

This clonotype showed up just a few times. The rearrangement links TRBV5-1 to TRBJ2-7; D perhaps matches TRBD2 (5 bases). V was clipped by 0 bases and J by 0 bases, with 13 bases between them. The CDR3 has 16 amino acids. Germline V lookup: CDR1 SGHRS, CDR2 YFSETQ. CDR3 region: CASSLGPSGSSYEQYF. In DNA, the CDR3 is TGCGCCAGCAGCTTGGGCCCATCGGGGAGCTCCTACGAGCAGTACTTC.

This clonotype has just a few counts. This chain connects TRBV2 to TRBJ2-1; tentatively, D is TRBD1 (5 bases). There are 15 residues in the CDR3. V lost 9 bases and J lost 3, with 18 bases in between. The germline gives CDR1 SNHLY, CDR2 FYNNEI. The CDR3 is CASKGRQGLYNEQFF. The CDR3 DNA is TGTGCCAGTAAGGGTAGGCAGGGCCTCTACAATGAGCAGTTCTTC. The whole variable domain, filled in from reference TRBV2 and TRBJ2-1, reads EPEVTQTPSHQVTQMGQEVILRCVPISNHLYFYWYRQILGQKVEFLVSFYNNEISEKSEIFDDQFSVERPDGSNFTLKIRSTKLEDSAMYFCASKGRQGLYNEQFFGPGTRLTVL.

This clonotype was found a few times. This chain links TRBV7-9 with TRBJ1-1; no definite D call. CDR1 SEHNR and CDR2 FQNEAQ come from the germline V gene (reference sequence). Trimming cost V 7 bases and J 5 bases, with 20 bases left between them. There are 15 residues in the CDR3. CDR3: CASTSLSPDGTEAFF. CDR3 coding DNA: TGTGCCAGCACCTCCTTGTCACCCGATGGGACTGAAGCTTTCTTT.

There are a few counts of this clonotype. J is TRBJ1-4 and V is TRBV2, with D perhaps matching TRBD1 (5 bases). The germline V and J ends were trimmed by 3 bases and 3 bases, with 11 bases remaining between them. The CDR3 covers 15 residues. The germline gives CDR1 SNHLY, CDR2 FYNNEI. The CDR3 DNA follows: TGTGCCAGCAGTGATGGAGGGGTGGCTAATGAAAAACTGTTTTTT. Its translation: CASSDGGVANEKLFF.

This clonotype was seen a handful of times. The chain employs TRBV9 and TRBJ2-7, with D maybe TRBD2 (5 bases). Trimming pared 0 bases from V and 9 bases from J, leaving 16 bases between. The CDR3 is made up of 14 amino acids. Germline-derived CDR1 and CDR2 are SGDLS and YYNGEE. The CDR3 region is CASSVGTSFGGQYF. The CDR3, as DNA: TGTGCCAGCAGCGTAGGGACCTCCTTCGGAGGGCAGTACTTC.

The CDR3 sequence: CASSQGVPQYF. The CDR3 DNA reads TGTGCCAGCAGCCAAGGAGTTCCGCAGTATTTT. The V gene is TRBV3-1, the J gene TRBJ2-3; D ambiguous. The CDR3 totals 11 residues. In germline, CDR1 is LGHDT, CDR2 YNNKEL (reference sequence). V shed 1 base and J shed 10 bases, with 6 bases lying between them.

The CDR3 reads CASSLHQGFDGYTF. DNA for the CDR3: TGTGCCAGCAGCTTGCATCAGGGATTTGACGGCTACACCTTC. The chain combines TRBV13 with TRBJ1-2; possible D gene TRBD1, 5 bases. Trimming removed 3 bases from V and 8 bases from J, with 16 bases in between. This CDR3 spans 14 amino acids. The germline CDR1 and CDR2 sequences are PRHDT and FYEKMQ (reference sequence).

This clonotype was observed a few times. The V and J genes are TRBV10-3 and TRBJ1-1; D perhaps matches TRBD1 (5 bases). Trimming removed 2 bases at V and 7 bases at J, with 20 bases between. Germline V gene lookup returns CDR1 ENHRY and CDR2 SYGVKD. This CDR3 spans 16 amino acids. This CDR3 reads CAISEPSTRGNGEAFF. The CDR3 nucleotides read TGTGCCATCAGTGAGCCTTCCACAAGGGGAAACGGTGAAGCTTTCTTT.